The 23 T cell receptor beta chains below come from one sample, sequenced in a study of cytomegalovirus exposure and HLA in healthy donors (dated by TCRdb to 2015 to 2018). Library construction relied on the immunoSEQ multiplex PCR assay. For the multiplex PCR, a mixture combining 60 forward primers for TCR Vbeta segments and 13 reverse primers for TCR Jbeta segments was used. What TCRdb holds here is the immuneACCESS table cut down to in-frame rearrangements. Part of the clones is not present; checked against another copy, under half of the missing clones reflect an unresolved V gene, and the others are unexplained. This sample comprises about 140,000 clones, about four fifths of them detected only once. Jointly, the top ten make up more than 4% of the sample. Sequencing was carried out using PBMCs. Receptors were obtained from a man in his forties in good health and CMV-seropositive.

This chain uses TRBV10-3 with TRBJ2-2, with 10 bases fitting TRBD2. J gave up 5 bases and V 0 bases, and 0 bases lay outside the gene matches. Germline loops: CDR1 ENHRY, CDR2 SYGVKD. The CDR3 totals 15 residues. Written as DNA, the CDR3 is TGTGCCATCAGTGAGTCTAGCGGGAGGACCGGGGAGCTGTTTTTT. This gives the protein CAISESSGRTGELFF.

The rearrangement links TRBV4-1 to TRBJ1-3; the D gene is possibly TRBD1 (5 bases). The CDR3 sequence is 18 residues long. Between the trimmed V and J ends, which lost 4 bases and 0 bases, there was a span of 19 bases. Germline V gives CDR1 MGHRA, CDR2 YSYEKL. The CDR3 region has the DNA TGCGCCAGCAGCCGCCGCGACGCCATAGGGGACTCTGGAAACACCATATATTTT. Translation gives CASSRRDAIGDSGNTIYF.

In this sample, this clone turned up a few times. The chain employs TRBV28 and TRBJ1-2, with TRBD1 matching over 8 bases. V was clipped by 3 bases and J by 5 bases; unmatched bases: 5. This CDR3 contains 14 residues. Germline CDR1 is MDHEN and CDR2 is SYDVKM. CDR3 DNA: TGTGCCAGCAGTTTCCCGGGACAGGAATATGGCTACACCTTC. Translation gives CASSFPGQEYGYTF.

The gene calls are TRBV7-9 and TRBJ1-2; 8 bases match TRBD1. The V and J ends lost 4 bases and 5 bases, in that order; junction bases with no gene match: 12. The germline CDR1 and CDR2 sequences are SEHNR and FQNEAQ (reference sequence). The length of the CDR3 is 16 residues. The chain's CDR3 is CASSSTGDAAEYGYTF. CDR3 sequence (DNA): TGTGCCAGCAGCTCGACAGGGGATGCGGCGGAGTATGGCTACACCTTC. Full variable domain (rest looked up from reference TRBV7-9 and TRBJ1-2): DTGVSQNPRHKITKRGQNVTFRCDPISEHNRLYWYRQTLGQGPEFLTYFQNEAQLEKSRLLSDRFSAERPKGSFSTLEIQRTEQGDSAMYLCASSSTGDAAEYGYTFGSGTRLTVV.

The chain combines TRBV13 with TRBJ2-7; 8 nucleotides align to TRBD2. This CDR3 is 15 amino acids long. CDR1 and CDR2 from the germline V gene are PRHDT and FYEKMQ (reference sequence). V gave up 3 bases and J gave up 0 bases; unmatched junction bases: 4. CDR3 coding DNA: TGTGCCAGCAGCTTTGGCCTAGCGGGCTCCTACGAGCAGTACTTC. Its translation: CASSFGLAGSYEQYF.

This sequence joins TRBV7-9 and TRBJ2-5; D is possibly TRBD2 (6 bases). CDR1 and CDR2 (germline): SEHNR, FQNEAQ (reference sequence). This CDR3 is built from 15 residues. V was trimmed by 6 bases and J by 5 bases, leaving 19 bases between them. In nucleotides, the CDR3 is TGTGCCAGCAGAAAAGGGGAGACTAGTGGGGAGACCCAGTACTTC. Protein: CASRKGETSGETQYF.

This chain's CDR3 is CASSRNRGTQYF. The CDR3 DNA follows: TGTGCCAGCAGCAGAAACAGGGGAACGCAGTATTTT. This chain joins TRBV7-2 and TRBJ2-3; TRBD1 matches at 7 bases. V lost 5 bases, J lost 9 bases, and 5 bases stayed unmatched. The CDR3 is 12 residues long. The germline CDR1 and CDR2 sequences are SGHTA and FQGNSA.

The chain uses TRBV7-9 and TRBJ1-2; the D is unclear. The CDR3 consists of 13 residues. V dropped 1 base and J dropped 6 bases, with 9 bases sitting between them. Germline V gives CDR1 SEHNR, CDR2 FQNEAQ (reference sequence). The CDR3 region is CASSLGWADGYTF. The CDR3 nucleotides are TGTGCCAGCAGCTTAGGCTGGGCTGATGGCTACACCTTC.

The chain joins TRBV29-1 to TRBJ1-2; D is ambiguous. Trimming took off 5 bases at V and 3 bases at J, with 13 bases between the two ends. The CDR3 covers 13 residues. CDR1 is SQVTM, CDR2 ANQGSEA, per germline. The CDR3 loop reads CSVPEVQYYGYTF. DNA of the CDR3: TGCAGCGTTCCAGAGGTGCAGTACTATGGCTACACCTTC.

The chain couples TRBV11-2 to TRBJ2-1; unclear D gene. With 1 base removed from V and 3 bases from J, the gap between germline ends came to 4 bases. This CDR3 is 13 amino acids long. CDR1 and CDR2 (germline): SGHAT, FQNNGV. The CDR3 sequence is CASSLGSYNEQFF. The CDR3 nucleotides are TGTGCCAGCAGCTTAGGGAGCTACAATGAGCAGTTCTTC.

This chain connects TRBV18 to TRBJ1-3; 7 bases are a match to TRBD1. CDR1 is KGHSH, CDR2 LQKENI, per germline. The V and J ends lost 3 bases and 4 bases, in that order; junction bases with no gene match: 0. The CDR3 is 13 amino acids. CDR3 sequence: CASSPGQGNTIYF. The CDR3 bases are TGTGCCAGCTCACCGGGACAGGGAAACACCATATATTTT.

In this sample, this clone turned up a few times. The chain recombines TRBV5-1 with TRBJ2-5; D might be TRBD1 (6 bases). Looked up from germline, CDR1 is SGHRS and CDR2 is YFSETQ. There are 16 residues in the CDR3. With 0 bases removed from V and 5 bases from J, the gap between germline ends came to 17 bases. The chain's CDR3 is CASSLVGGQIIETQYF. The CDR3 DNA reads TGCGCCAGCAGCTTGGTTGGTGGACAGATAATTGAGACCCAGTACTTC.

Here the CDR3 DNA reads TGTGCCAGCAGTGGGTACGACAGGGGGCCTCAGCCCCAGCATTTT. Its translation: CASSGYDRGPQPQHF. This rearrangement joins TRBV2 to TRBJ1-5; 10 bases fit TRBD1. Germline CDR1 and CDR2: SNHLY and FYNNEI. Losses at the gene ends were 4 bases for V and 6 bases for J; bases not matched to a gene: 6. This CDR3 contains 15 residues. Looking up the rest from reference TRBV2 and TRBJ1-5 gives the full variable domain: EPEVTQTPSHQVTQMGQEVILRCVPISNHLYFYWYRQILGQKVEFLVSFYNNEISEKSEIFDDQFSVERPDGSNFTLKIRSTKLEDSAMYFCASSGYDRGPQPQHFGDGTRLSIL.

This chain connects TRBV15 to TRBJ1-4, with D uncertain. The CDR3 length is 16 residues. Germline V gives CDR1 LNHNV, CDR2 YYDKDF (reference sequence). The V and J ends lost 3 bases and 0 bases respectively, with 11 bases between them. Here the CDR3 reads CATSRDLLATNEKLFF. The CDR3 DNA sequence: TGTGCCACCAGCAGGGACTTACTTGCAACTAATGAAAAACTGTTTTTT.

The CDR3 bases are TGCGCCAGCAGCCAAGGGACCATCGGGACAGGGTGGATTTTGGGCAATCAGCCCCAGCATTTT. This encodes CASSQGTIGTGWILGNQPQHF. The rearrangement uses TRBV4-1 and TRBJ1-5; TRBD1 aligns across 9 bases. CDR1 and CDR2 (germline): MGHRA, YSYEKL. The length of the CDR3 is 21 residues. Trimming at V came to 1 base and at J to 2 bases, leaving 18 bases not matched to a gene.

The chain recombines TRBV5-4 with TRBJ2-1; TRBD2 might be the D (7 bases). There are 18 residues in the CDR3. Germline loops: CDR1 SGHNT, CDR2 YYREEE (reference sequence). The V and J ends lost 5 bases and 4 bases respectively, with 25 bases between them. CDR3 amino acids: CASSPTVSAGADYNEQFF. CDR3 DNA sequence: TGTGCCAGCAGTCCCACCGTATCTGCGGGGGCAGATTACAATGAGCAGTTCTTC.

CDR3 region: CAWISGGPGFF. CDR3 nucleotides: TGTGCCTGGATTTCGGGGGGGCCGGGGTTCTTC. The genes are TRBV30 and TRBJ2-1, with 8 bases lining up with TRBD2. Germline-derived CDR1 and CDR2 are GTSNPN and SVGIG (reference sequence). The CDR3 is 11 residues long. V shed 4 bases, J shed 15 bases, and the junction held 8 bases outside the gene matches.

The chain combines TRBV13 with TRBJ2-7, with TRBD2 matching 10 bases. J gave up 2 bases and V 5 bases, and 9 bases lay outside the gene matches. CDR3 length equals 16 residues. The germline V gene has CDR1 PRHDT and CDR2 FYEKMQ (reference sequence). The CDR3, as DNA: TGTGCCAGCAGCCCCGGACTAGCGGAGATTCCCTACGAGCAGTACTTC. Protein product: CASSPGLAEIPYEQYF.

The chain uses TRBV5-1 and TRBJ1-1, with D perhaps matching TRBD1 (6 bases). Per the germline V gene, CDR1 is SGHRS and CDR2 is YFSETQ. The CDR3 totals 16 residues. The V and J ends lost 4 bases and 4 bases respectively, with 20 bases between them. In DNA form, the CDR3 reads TGCGCCAGCAGCCAAAAAGGGGGGGAAGGTGTCACTGAAGCTTTCTTT. Translation gives CASSQKGGEGVTEAFF. The complete variable domain, with remaining parts taken from reference TRBV5-1 and TRBJ1-1, reads KAGVTQTPRYLIKTRGQQVTLSCSPISGHRSVSWYQQTPGQGLQFLFEYFSETQRNKGNFPGRFSGRQFSNSRSEMNVSTLELGDSALYLCASSQKGGEGVTEAFFGQGTRLTVV.

In its sample, this clone was seen a few times. The J gene is TRBJ1-1, the V gene TRBV30, with D tentatively TRBD1 (5 bases). Germline CDR1 reads GTSNPN; CDR2 reads SVGIG (reference sequence). V lost 0 bases, J lost 4 bases, and 9 bases lay in between. CDR3 length equals 13 residues. The CDR3 is CAWSVLGGTEAFF. In DNA, the CDR3 is TGTGCCTGGAGTGTACTGGGGGGCACTGAAGCTTTCTTT. Drawing the rest from reference TRBV30 and TRBJ1-1, the complete variable domain is SQTIHQWPATLVQPVGSPLSLECTVEGTSNPNLYWYRQAAGRGLQLLFYSVGIGQISSEVPQNLSASRPQDRQFILSSKKLLLSDSGFYLCAWSVLGGTEAFFGQGTRLTVV.

The CDR3 is CSAAVLGSEAFF. The CDR3, as DNA: TGCAGCGCGGCCGTTCTGGGCAGTGAAGCTTTCTTT. This chain joins TRBV29-1 and TRBJ1-1, with no clear D. Germline lookup yields CDR1 SQVTM and CDR2 ANQGSEA. The germline V and J ends were trimmed by 7 bases and 7 bases, with 16 bases remaining between them. CDR3 length: 12 residues.

This chain joins TRBV6-1 and TRBJ2-2; 9 positions agree with TRBD2. The germline V gene encodes CDR1 MNHNS and CDR2 SASEGT. The CDR3 runs 17 residues. The trim removed 4 bases at V and 7 bases at J, leaving 13 bases unmatched. In nucleotides, the CDR3 is TGTGCCAGCAGTGCAACACCCTTAGCGGGGGTTGGCGGGGAGCTGTTTTTT. This gives the protein CASSATPLAGVGGELFF.

This chain connects TRBV27 to TRBJ1-2, with 7 nucleotides matching TRBD1. V lost 9 bases to trimming and J lost 9 bases; unmatched junction nucleotides: 10. CDR1 is MNHEY, CDR2 SMNVEV, per germline (reference sequence). The CDR3 consists of 12 residues. The CDR3 is CASTDRFRSYTF. As DNA, the CDR3 is TGTGCCAGTACGGACAGGTTCCGAAGCTACACCTTC.